The TCR beta chain under discussion was sequenced for a study of control samples from healthy donors and cancer patients. The CDR3 runs to 14 residues. V dropped 7 bases and J dropped 0 bases, with 12 bases sitting between them. Germline loops: CDR1 MNHNY, CDR2 SVGAGI (reference sequence). TCRdb's copy holds only in-frame clones and misses some; the assay was immunoSEQ multiplex PCR. The table shows 35,000 to 45,000 clones, with approximately 87% occurring only once. The TCR sequence derives from a man aged 55 to 70 in good health. The genes are TRBV6-6 and TRBJ1-2; TRBD1 might be the D (6 bases). The material sequenced was blood. The CDR3 nucleotides are TGTGCCAGCAACAAGGGGGGAGCTAACTATGGCTACACCTTC. It yields the protein CASNKGGANYGYTF.